This T cell receptor beta chain is drawn from a study of post-analysis software for immune sequencing data. Overall study findings and caveats: Controls significantly exceeded multiple sclerosis patients in normalized Chao1 diversity. Five TRBV segments were significantly more frequent in patients than in controls. TRBV5-6, TRBV5-1 and TRBV20-1 were among these segments. Under F measure analysis, samples from one preparation batch co-clustered strongly.

As regards this clonotype: Its antigen is unknown.

Included in the TCR beta cDNA libraries were unique molecular identifiers. One entry per CDR3 protein results from TCRdb running MiXCR on the PCR reads. The table includes some 690,000 distinct CDR3 sequences, approximately 60% detected once. V lost 4 bases and J 6 bases, leaving 7 bases between the germline ends. The CDR3 contains 12 residues. Sequenced input: blood. This chain connects TRBV12-3 or TRBV12-4 to TRBJ2-1; D not resolved. The clonotype comes from a girl aged 2-10 years with multiple sclerosis. The CDR3 here is CASSSPSNEQFF. The CDR3 DNA reads TGTGCCAGCAGTTCCCCTAGCAATGAGCAGTTCTTC.